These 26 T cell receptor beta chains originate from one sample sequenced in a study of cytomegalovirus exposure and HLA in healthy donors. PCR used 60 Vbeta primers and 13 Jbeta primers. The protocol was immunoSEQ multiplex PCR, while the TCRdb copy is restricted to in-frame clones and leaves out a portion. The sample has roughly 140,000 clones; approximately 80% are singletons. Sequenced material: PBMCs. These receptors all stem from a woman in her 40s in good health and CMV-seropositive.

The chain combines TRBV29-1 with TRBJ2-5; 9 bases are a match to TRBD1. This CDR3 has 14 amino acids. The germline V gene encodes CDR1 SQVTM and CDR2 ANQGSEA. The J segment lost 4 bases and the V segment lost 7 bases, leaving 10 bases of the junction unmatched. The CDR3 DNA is TGCAGCGGTGACACCGGGACAGGGACAGAGACCCAGTACTTC. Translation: CSGDTGTGTETQYF.

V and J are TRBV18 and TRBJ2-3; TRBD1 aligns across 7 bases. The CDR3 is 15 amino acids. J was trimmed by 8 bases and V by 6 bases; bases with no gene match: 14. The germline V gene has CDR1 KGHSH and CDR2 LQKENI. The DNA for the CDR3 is TGTGCCAGCTCCCCGCCGGGACAGCGCGAGAGTACGCAGTATTTT. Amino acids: CASSPPGQRESTQYF.

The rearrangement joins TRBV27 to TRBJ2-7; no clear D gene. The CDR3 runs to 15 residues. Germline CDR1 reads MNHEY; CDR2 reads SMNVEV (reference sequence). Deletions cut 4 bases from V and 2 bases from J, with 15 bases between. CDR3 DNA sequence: TGTGCCAGCAGTTCCAGGTCCACAACGACCTACGAGCAGTACTTC. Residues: CASSSRSTTTYEQYF.

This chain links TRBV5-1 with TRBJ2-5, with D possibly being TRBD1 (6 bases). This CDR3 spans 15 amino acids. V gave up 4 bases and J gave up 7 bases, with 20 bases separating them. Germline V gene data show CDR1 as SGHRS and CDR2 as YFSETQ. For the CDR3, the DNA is TGCGCCAGCAGCCTGTCCGTGACAGGACCCCCGACCCAGTACTTC. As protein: CASSLSVTGPPTQYF.

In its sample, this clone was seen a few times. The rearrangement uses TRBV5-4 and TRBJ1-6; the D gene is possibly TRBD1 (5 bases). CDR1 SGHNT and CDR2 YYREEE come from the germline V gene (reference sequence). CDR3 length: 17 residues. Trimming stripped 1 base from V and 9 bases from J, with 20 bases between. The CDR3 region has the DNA TGTGCCAGCAGCTTGAGGGGCGGGGGGTACAGCAGTTCACCCCTCCACTTT. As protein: CASSLRGGGYSSSPLHF.

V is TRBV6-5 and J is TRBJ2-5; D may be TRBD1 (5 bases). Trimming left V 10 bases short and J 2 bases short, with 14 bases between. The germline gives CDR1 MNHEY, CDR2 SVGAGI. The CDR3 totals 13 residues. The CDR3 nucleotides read TGTGCCACCTCAGACAGCCTTCAAGAGACCCAGTACTTC. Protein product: CATSDSLQETQYF.

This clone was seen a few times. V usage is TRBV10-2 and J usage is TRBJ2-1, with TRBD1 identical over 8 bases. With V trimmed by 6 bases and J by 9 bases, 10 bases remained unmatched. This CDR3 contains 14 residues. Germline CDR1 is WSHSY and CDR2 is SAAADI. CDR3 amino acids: CASSAQGALLEQFF. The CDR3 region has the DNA TGCGCCAGCAGCGCCCAGGGGGCTCTCCTTGAGCAGTTCTTC.

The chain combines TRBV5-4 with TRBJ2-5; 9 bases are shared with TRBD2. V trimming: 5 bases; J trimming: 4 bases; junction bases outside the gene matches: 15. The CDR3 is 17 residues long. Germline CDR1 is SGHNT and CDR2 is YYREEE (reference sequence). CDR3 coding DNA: TGTGCCAGCAGTCCCGGGACTAGCCACCCCACGGCAGAGACCCAGTACTTC. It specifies CASSPGTSHPTAETQYF.

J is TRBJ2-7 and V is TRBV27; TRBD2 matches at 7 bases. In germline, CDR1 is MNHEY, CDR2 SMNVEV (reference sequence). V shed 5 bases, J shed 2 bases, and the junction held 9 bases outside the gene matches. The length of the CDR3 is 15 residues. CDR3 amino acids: CASSRPGAGAYEQYF. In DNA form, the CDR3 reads TGTGCCAGCAGTCGCCCTGGGGCGGGAGCCTACGAGCAGTACTTC.

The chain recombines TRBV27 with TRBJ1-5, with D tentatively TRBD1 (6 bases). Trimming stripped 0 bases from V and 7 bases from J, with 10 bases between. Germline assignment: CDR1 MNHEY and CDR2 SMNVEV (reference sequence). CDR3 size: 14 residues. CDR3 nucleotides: TGTGCCAGCAGTTTATCCCAGGGGTGGCAGCCCCAGCATTTT. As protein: CASSLSQGWQPQHF.

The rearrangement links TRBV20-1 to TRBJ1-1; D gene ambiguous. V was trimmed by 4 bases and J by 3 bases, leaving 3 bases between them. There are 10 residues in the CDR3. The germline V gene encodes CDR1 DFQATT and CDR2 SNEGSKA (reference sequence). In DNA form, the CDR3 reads TGCAGTGCTATCGACACTGAAGCTTTCTTT. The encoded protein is CSAIDTEAFF.

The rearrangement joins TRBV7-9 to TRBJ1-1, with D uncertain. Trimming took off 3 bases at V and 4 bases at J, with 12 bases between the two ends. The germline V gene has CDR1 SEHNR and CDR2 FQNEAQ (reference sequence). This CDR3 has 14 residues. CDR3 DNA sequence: TGTGCCAGCAGCTTTCGTGGTGGCGGCACTGAAGCTTTCTTT. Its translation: CASSFRGGGTEAFF.

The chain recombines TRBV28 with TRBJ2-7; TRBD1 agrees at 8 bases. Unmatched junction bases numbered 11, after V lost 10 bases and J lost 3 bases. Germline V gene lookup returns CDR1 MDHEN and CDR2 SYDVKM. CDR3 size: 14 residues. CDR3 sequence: CAIRGTGNSYEQYF. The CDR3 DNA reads TGTGCCATCCGCGGGACAGGAAACAGCTACGAGCAGTACTTC.

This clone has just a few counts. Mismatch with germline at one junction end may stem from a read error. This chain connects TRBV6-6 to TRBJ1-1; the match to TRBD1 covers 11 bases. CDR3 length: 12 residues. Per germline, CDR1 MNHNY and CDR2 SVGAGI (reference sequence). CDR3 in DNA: TGTGCCAGCGCCCGACCGGGACAGGGGGTGATATTT. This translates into CASARPGQGVIF.

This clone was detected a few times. CDR3 in DNA: TGTGCCAGTACCCAGGGGGCTAGAACTGAAGCTTTCTTT. It is translated as CASTQGARTEAFF. The chain joins TRBV19 to TRBJ1-1; 8 nucleotides match TRBD1. The germline V gene encodes CDR1 LNHDA and CDR2 SQIVND (reference sequence). CDR3 length equals 13 residues. V shed 7 bases and J 5 bases; nucleotides not matched to a gene: 6.

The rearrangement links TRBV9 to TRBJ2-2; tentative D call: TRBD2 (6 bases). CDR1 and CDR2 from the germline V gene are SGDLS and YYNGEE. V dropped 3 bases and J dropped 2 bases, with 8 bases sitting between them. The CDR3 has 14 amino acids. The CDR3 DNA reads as TGTGCCAGCAGCGCCGGGACTAACACCGGGGAGCTGTTTTTT. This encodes CASSAGTNTGELFF.

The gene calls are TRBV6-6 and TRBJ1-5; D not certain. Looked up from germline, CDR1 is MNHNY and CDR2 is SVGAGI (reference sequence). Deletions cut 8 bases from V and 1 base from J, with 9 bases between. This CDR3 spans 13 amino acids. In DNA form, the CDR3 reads TGTGCCAGCGGGCCAAACAGCAATCAGCCCCAGCATTTT. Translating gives CASGPNSNQPQHF.

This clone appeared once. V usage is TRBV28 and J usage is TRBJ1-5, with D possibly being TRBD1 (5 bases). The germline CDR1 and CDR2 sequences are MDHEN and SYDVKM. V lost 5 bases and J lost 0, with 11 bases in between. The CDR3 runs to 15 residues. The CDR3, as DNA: TGTGCCAGCAGTCGAGACAGAGTTAGCAATCAGCCCCAGCATTTT. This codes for CASSRDRVSNQPQHF.

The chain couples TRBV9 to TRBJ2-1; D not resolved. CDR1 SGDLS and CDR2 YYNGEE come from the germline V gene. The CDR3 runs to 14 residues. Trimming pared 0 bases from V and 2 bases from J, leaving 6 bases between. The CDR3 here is CASSVETTYNEQFF. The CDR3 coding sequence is TGTGCCAGCAGCGTAGAAACTACCTACAATGAGCAGTTCTTC.

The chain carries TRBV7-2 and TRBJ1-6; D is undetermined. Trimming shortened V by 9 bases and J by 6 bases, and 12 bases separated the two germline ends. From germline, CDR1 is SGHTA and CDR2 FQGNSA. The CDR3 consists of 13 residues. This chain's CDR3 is CASKPALNSPLHF. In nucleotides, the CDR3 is TGTGCCAGTAAACCAGCGCTTAATTCACCCCTCCACTTT.

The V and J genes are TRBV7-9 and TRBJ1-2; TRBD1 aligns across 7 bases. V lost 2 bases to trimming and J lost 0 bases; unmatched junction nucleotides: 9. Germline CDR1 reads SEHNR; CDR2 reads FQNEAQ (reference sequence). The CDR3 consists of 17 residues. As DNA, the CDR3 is TGTGCCAGCAGCTTAACAGGGGTCATATCAACTAACTATGGCTACACCTTC. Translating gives CASSLTGVISTNYGYTF.

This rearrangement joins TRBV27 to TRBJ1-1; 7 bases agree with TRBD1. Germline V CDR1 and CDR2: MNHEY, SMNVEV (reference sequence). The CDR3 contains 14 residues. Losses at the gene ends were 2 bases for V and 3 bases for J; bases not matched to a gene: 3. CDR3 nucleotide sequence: TGTGCCAGCAGTTTAAAGGGGGCCCACACTGAAGCTTTCTTT. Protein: CASSLKGAHTEAFF.

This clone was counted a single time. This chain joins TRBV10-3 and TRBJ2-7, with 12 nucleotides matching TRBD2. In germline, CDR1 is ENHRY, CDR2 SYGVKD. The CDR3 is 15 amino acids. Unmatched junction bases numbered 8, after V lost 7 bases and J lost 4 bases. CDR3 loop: CAIKGSTSGSYEQYF. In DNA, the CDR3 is TGTGCCATCAAGGGTTCGACTAGCGGGAGTTACGAGCAGTACTTC.

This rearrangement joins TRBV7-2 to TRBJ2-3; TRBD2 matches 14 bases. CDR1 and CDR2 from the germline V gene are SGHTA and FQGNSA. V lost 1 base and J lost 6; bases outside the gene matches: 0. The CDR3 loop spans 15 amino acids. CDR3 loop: CASSLGLAGGDTQYF. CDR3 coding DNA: TGTGCCAGCAGCTTAGGACTAGCGGGAGGGGATACGCAGTATTTT.

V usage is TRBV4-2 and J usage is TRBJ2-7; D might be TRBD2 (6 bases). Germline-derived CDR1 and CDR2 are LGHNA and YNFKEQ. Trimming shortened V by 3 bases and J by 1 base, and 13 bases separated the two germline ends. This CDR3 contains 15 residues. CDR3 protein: CASSQGLGGSYEQYF. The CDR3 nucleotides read TGTGCCAGCAGCCAGGGACTGGGGGGATCCTACGAGCAGTACTTC.

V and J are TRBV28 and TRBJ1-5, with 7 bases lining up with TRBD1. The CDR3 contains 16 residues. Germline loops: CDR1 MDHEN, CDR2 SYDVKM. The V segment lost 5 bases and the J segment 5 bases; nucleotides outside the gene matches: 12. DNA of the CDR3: TGTGCCAGCAGTCCCGAGACAGGGCTTGGTTATCAGCCCCAGCATTTT. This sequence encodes CASSPETGLGYQPQHF. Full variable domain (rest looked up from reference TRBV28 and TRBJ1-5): DVKVTQSSRYLVKRTGEKVFLECVQDMDHENMFWYRQDPGLGLRLIYFSYDVKMKEKGDIPEGYSVSREKKERFSLILESASTNQTSMYLCASSPETGLGYQPQHFGDGTRLSIL.